The 4 T cell receptor beta chains listed next were all sequenced from one sample in a study of blood T cell repertoires in COVID-19. Clones were read by immunoSEQ multiplex PCR, and TCRdb kept only the in-frame ones, dropping some. The repertoire holds some 180,000 clones, with about four fifths as singletons. The sample taken for sequencing was peripheral blood. These receptors originate from a man between 60 and 75 years old with acute or convalescent COVID-19.

This chain joins TRBV2 and TRBJ2-7; 11 nucleotides align to TRBD1. With 6 bases clipped from V and 4 bases from J, the junction kept 8 bases outside the gene matches. The germline CDR1 and CDR2 sequences are SNHLY and FYNNEI. The CDR3 length is 15 residues. The CDR3 coding sequence is TGTGCCAGCAGGGTTGGACAGGGGGCGCTATACGAGCAGTACTTC. This gives the protein CASRVGQGALYEQYF.

This chain links TRBV18 with TRBJ2-2; tentative D call: TRBD1 (6 bases). V was shortened by 2 bases and J by 3 bases, with 10 bases between the two germline ends. The CDR3 extends over 15 amino acids. Germline assignment: CDR1 KGHSH and CDR2 LQKENI. CDR3 in DNA: TGTGCCAGCTCACCAGGCAGGGGAGACACCGGGGAGCTGTTTTTT. It yields the protein CASSPGRGDTGELFF.

The chain employs TRBV12-3 or TRBV12-4 and TRBJ2-1, with TRBD1 identical over 9 bases. The CDR3 consists of 12 residues. With 3 bases clipped from V and 14 bases from J, the junction kept 5 bases outside the gene matches. The CDR3 loop reads CASSFDRGFKFF. DNA for the CDR3: TGTGCCAGCAGTTTCGACAGGGGGTTTAAGTTCTTC.

This clone came up a few times. This chain uses TRBV5-1 with TRBJ2-7; no clear D. This CDR3 comprises 14 residues. CDR1 and CDR2 (germline): SGHRS, YFSETQ. Trimming left V 4 bases short and J 4 bases short, with 15 bases between. CDR3 amino acids: CASSPRLDGYEQYF. The CDR3 DNA is TGCGCCAGCAGCCCTCGTCTAGATGGTTACGAGCAGTACTTC.